The present TCR beta chain was sequenced within a study of blood T cells in healthy people across ages. This clonotype was seen only once. PCR was performed a second time for 7 to 11 cycles using a sample-barcoded 5' primer and a J-beta primer mix. Via MiXCR, TCRdb re-called the 5' RACE reads, giving one row per CDR3 protein. The data show 1,500,000 or so distinct CDR3 sequences, with roughly 43% seen just once and over 3.5% held by the top ten. The germline V gene encodes CDR1 SGHRS and CDR2 YFSETQ. The length of the CDR3 is 15 residues. The ends lost 4 bases at V and 3 bases at J; junction bases unmatched: 4.

The V gene is TRBV5-1, the J gene TRBJ1-5; 10 bases agree with TRBD1. The sequence was collected from a young woman in good health. The sample consisted of blood. CDR3 sequence: CASSNGQGDNQPQHF. The CDR3 bases are TGCGCCAGCAGCAATGGACAGGGGGACAATCAGCCCCAGCATTTT.